This record concerns one T cell receptor beta chain sequence. Its antigen is undetermined. The record originates from a study of CD4+ T cells in melanoma. Deletions cut 10 bases from V and 6 bases from J, with 19 bases between. CDR1 LNHDA and CDR2 SQIVND come from the germline V gene (reference sequence). CDR3 length: 14 residues. Whole-study results and caveats: CD8+ T cell, macrophage and B cell function reportedly correlated with neoantigen-specific CD4+ T cells. Neoantigen-specific CD4+ T cells in melanoma reportedly had diverse differentiation states.

Produced via immunoSEQ multiplex PCR; TCRdb's table is partial and in-frame only. Among 50,000 or so clones listed, about 91% were seen once. V and J are TRBV19 and TRBJ1-5; D unclear. The sample was peripheral blood. This TCR was recovered from a human donor with melanoma. The CDR3: CATDNYIGRQPQHF. In DNA, the CDR3 is TGTGCCACCGACAACTACATAGGACGTCAGCCCCAGCATTTT.